The 8 T cell receptor beta chains in this list originate from one sample, sequenced in a study of T cell responses to AZD1222 COVID-19 vaccine. TCRdb keeps only in-frame clones here, not all; method: immunoSEQ multiplex PCR. The table has about 120,000 clones, 80% to 95% seen once; the top ten hold 4.2%. This material consisted of peripheral blood, taken 28 days after the second dose of the MenACWY control vaccine. The receptors were gathered from an adult who received the MenACWY meningococcal vaccine as a control.

This chain joins TRBV25-1 and TRBJ1-3; no clear D. Trimming stripped 3 bases from V and 0 bases from J, with 9 bases between. CDR1 is MGHDK, CDR2 SYGVNS, per germline. This CDR3 has 15 amino acids. Here the CDR3 DNA reads TGTGCCAGCAGTGATCGGGTCAGCTCTGGAAACACCATATATTTT. As protein: CASSDRVSSGNTIYF. Full variable domain (remainder filled in from reference TRBV25-1 and TRBJ1-3): EADIYQTPRYLVIGTGKKITLECSQTMGHDKMYWYQQDPGMELHLIHYSYGVNSTEKGDLSSESTVSRIRTEHFPLTLESARPSHTSQYLCASSDRVSSGNTIYFGEGSWLTVV.

The CDR3 sequence is CASSEPGRGKETQYF. The DNA for the CDR3 is TGTGCCAGCAGTGAACCGGGACGGGGAAAAGAGACCCAGTACTTC. This chain uses TRBV2 with TRBJ2-5; D may be TRBD1 or TRBD2 (5 bases each). The V end was cut by 2 bases, the J end by 3 bases, with 13 bases between. The CDR3 is 15 residues long. CDR1 and CDR2 from the germline V gene are SNHLY and FYNNEI.

The chain combines TRBV3-1 (or the pseudogene TRBV3-2) with TRBJ2-3, with TRBD2 as a possible D gene (7 bases). Germline lookup yields CDR1 LGHDT and CDR2 YNNKEL (reference sequence). V was pared by 4 bases and J by 5 bases, with 19 bases between. The length of the CDR3 is 16 residues. CDR3 nucleotide sequence: TGTGCCAGCAGCCCAAATCACGGGGGGCGGGGAGATACGCAGTATTTT. Protein sequence: CASSPNHGGRGDTQYF.

The V call is TRBV11-2, the J call TRBJ2-3; D might be TRBD2 (7 bases). Germline values: CDR1 SGHAT, CDR2 FQNNGV. The CDR3 has 16 amino acids. V was shortened by 3 bases and J by 5 bases, with 18 bases between the two germline ends. DNA for the CDR3: TGTGCCAGCAGCTTTAAATGGGGGGGGGCAGGAGATACGCAGTATTTT. Its translation: CASSFKWGGAGDTQYF.

This clone was observed a handful of times. The V call is TRBV6-2 or TRBV6-3, the J call TRBJ2-1, with D maybe TRBD1 (6 bases). The CDR3 length is 18 residues. Germline V CDR1 and CDR2: MNHEY, SVGEGT. The V and J ends lost 4 bases and 3 bases respectively, with 22 bases between them. The CDR3 bases are TGTGCCAGCAGTTCCATACAGGGCGGGCTAAAAAACTACAATGAGCAGTTCTTC. This sequence encodes CASSSIQGGLKNYNEQFF.

V and J are TRBV19 and TRBJ1-2, with D tentatively TRBD1 (5 bases). V was cut by 7 bases and J by 4 bases, with 13 bases left in between. There are 13 residues in the CDR3. CDR1 is LNHDA and CDR2 is SQIVND in the germline V gene (reference sequence). The CDR3 DNA follows: TGTGCCAGTATGCGGGGGTTAGGCTATGGCTACACCTTC. It yields the protein CASMRGLGYGYTF.

The V and J genes are TRBV12-2 and TRBJ1-1; TRBD1, the table's D call, was not compared with the DNA. TRBV12-2 is an annotated pseudogene. This CDR3 has 14 amino acids. This chain's CDR3 is CASRHRGMNTEAFF. The CDR3 coding sequence is TGTGCAAGTCGCCATAGGGGGATGAACACTGAAGCTTTCTTT.

The chain joins TRBV10-3 to TRBJ2-5; D call uncertain. This CDR3 comprises 14 residues. Per the germline V gene, CDR1 is ENHRY and CDR2 is SYGVKD. V lost 7 bases to trimming and J lost 1 base, with 13 bases between them. In nucleotides, the CDR3 is TGTGCCATCAAAGATCCCCGCTCCCAAGAGACCCAGTACTTC. As protein: CAIKDPRSQETQYF.